This T cell receptor beta chain emerged from a study of cytomegalovirus exposure and HLA in healthy donors. This clone was observed a single time. Trimming cost V 5 bases and J 7 bases, with 20 bases left between them. Germline V gene sequence: CDR1 SGHVS, CDR2 FQNEAQ. This CDR3 is built from 16 residues. Use of 60 Vbeta and 13 Jbeta primers characterized the PCR. Profiled with immunoSEQ multiplex PCR; TCRdb holds only in-frame clones, not every one. The data show hundreds of thousands of clones, about 80% seen once. The chain has TRBV7-8 and TRBJ1-4; D not certain. The sequencing sample was made of PBMCs. The TCR comes from a man younger than 35 in good health and CMV-seronegative. Written as DNA, the CDR3 is TGTGCCAGCAGCCCCAGTGCGGCGGGGTCGGGTGAAAAACTGTTTTTT. Amino acids: CASSPSAAGSGEKLFF.